The 28 T cell receptor beta chains below all came from one sample that was sequenced in a study of blood T cell repertoires in COVID-19. This table comes from immunoSEQ multiplex PCR, and its TCRdb copy is limited to in-frame clones, with some not included. The repertoire consists of about 170,000 clones, with about nine tenths occurring once and the leading ten covering roughly 9.8%. The specimen was peripheral blood. All receptors derive from an older woman with COVID-19, enrolled during active disease.

This clone was seen only once. The rearrangement joins TRBV18 to TRBJ1-5; 7 nucleotides align to TRBD1. V shed 4 bases and J 2 bases; nucleotides not matched to a gene: 5. Germline V lookup: CDR1 KGHSH, CDR2 LQKENI. CDR3 length: 15 amino acids. CDR3 sequence reads: CASSQDRAGNQPQHF. For the CDR3, the DNA is TGTGCCAGCTCACAAGACAGGGCGGGCAATCAGCCCCAGCATTTT. Supplemented by reference TRBV18 and TRBJ1-5, the full variable domain reads NAGVMQNPRHLVRRRGQEARLRCSPMKGHSHVYWYRQLPEEGLKFMVYLQKENIIDESGMPKERFSAEFPKEGPSILRIQQVVRGDSAAYFCASSQDRAGNQPQHFGDGTRLSIL.

This sequence joins TRBV6-2 or TRBV6-3 and TRBJ1-2, with D tentatively TRBD1 (5 bases). V lost 7 bases and J lost 4, with 16 bases in between. Germline V gene sequence: CDR1 MNHEY, CDR2 SVGEGT. The CDR3 has 14 amino acids. CDR3 sequence: CASTPSDSLYGYTF. DNA for the CDR3: TGTGCCAGCACCCCGAGCGACAGCCTCTATGGCTACACCTTC.

The V call is TRBV5-4, the J call TRBJ2-7, with 9 bases that match TRBD2. Looked up from germline, CDR1 is SGHNT and CDR2 is YYREEE (reference sequence). Unmatched junction bases numbered 10, after V lost 4 bases and J lost 5 bases. This CDR3 is built from 15 residues. CDR3 in DNA: TGTGCCAGCAGCGATCCGCGGGAGGGCCGGAACGAGCAGTACTTC. Translated: CASSDPREGRNEQYF.

This clone was seen just once. This chain joins TRBV6-5 and TRBJ1-2; 7 bases agree with TRBD1. The V segment lost 6 bases and the J segment 8 bases; nucleotides outside the gene matches: 6. The CDR3 length is 12 residues. CDR1 and CDR2 from the germline V gene are MNHEY and SVGAGI. The CDR3 sequence: CASRKTGLGYTF. The CDR3 region has the DNA TGTGCCAGCAGAAAGACAGGGTTAGGCTACACCTTC.

V gene TRBV4-3 combines with J gene TRBJ1-4; D might be TRBD1 (5 bases). Germline V gives CDR1 LGHNA, CDR2 YSLEER. Trimming shortened V by 2 bases and J by 0 bases, and 7 bases separated the two germline ends. The CDR3 runs to 15 residues. Here the CDR3 DNA reads TGCGCCAGCAGCCAAACAGGTGCAACTAATGAAAAACTGTTTTTT. Its translation: CASSQTGATNEKLFF.

The chain links TRBV5-1 to TRBJ2-5; 10 nucleotides align to TRBD2. With V trimmed by 2 bases and J by 5 bases, 6 bases remained unmatched. Germline loops: CDR1 SGHRS, CDR2 YFSETQ. This CDR3 region has 15 residues. CDR3 in DNA: TGCGCCAGCAGCTTAGCTAGCGGGAGTCGGGAGACCCAGTACTTC. Protein: CASSLASGSRETQYF.

The V and J genes are TRBV25-1 and TRBJ2-4; maybe TRBD2 (7 bases). V gave up 6 bases and J gave up 0 bases, with 18 bases separating them. Germline CDR1 MGHDK, CDR2 SYGVNS. The CDR3 runs to 17 residues. The DNA of the CDR3 is TGTGCCAGCAGCGGGGGGCCAGGGGCCATAGCCAAAAACATTCAGTACTTC. Translation: CASSGGPGAIAKNIQYF.

This sequence joins TRBV6-5 and TRBJ1-3, with D uncertain. V lost 5 bases to trimming and J lost 0 bases, with 11 bases between them. CDR3 length: 15 amino acids. Per germline, CDR1 MNHEY and CDR2 SVGAGI. The CDR3 protein is CASSRIAVSGNTIYF. The CDR3 nucleotides are TGTGCCAGCAGTAGAATCGCAGTCTCTGGAAACACCATATATTTT.

This chain connects TRBV24-1 to TRBJ2-7; 8 nucleotides match TRBD1. This CDR3 is 15 amino acids long. Germline V gene lookup returns CDR1 KGHDR and CDR2 SFDVKD. V was clipped by 4 bases and J by 2 bases; unmatched bases: 6. CDR3 in amino acids: CATSEGQAHTYEQYF. Here the CDR3 DNA reads TGTGCCACCAGTGAGGGACAGGCCCACACCTACGAGCAGTACTTC.

The chain uses TRBV6-9 and TRBJ2-1, with 12 bases matching TRBD2. Germline loops: CDR1 MNHGY, CDR2 SVAAGI. V lost 4 bases, J lost 0 bases, and 10 bases stayed unmatched. The CDR3 is 19 residues long. CDR3 coding DNA: TGTGCCAGCAGTTCCTCTAGCGGGAGGGCCGAGAGCTCCTACAATGAGCAGTTCTTC. It specifies CASSSSSGRAESSYNEQFF.

The V gene is TRBV7-9, the J gene TRBJ2-1; 7 positions agree with TRBD2. CDR1 SEHNR and CDR2 FQNEAQ come from the germline V gene (reference sequence). V lost 2 bases, J lost 5 bases, and 9 bases stayed unmatched. CDR3 length: 16 amino acids. CDR3 amino acids: CASSLPSSGLNNEQFF. The CDR3 nucleotides read TGTGCCAGCAGCTTACCTTCTAGCGGCCTTAACAATGAGCAGTTCTTC.

The table lists this clone with many counts. The CDR3 is CSVRGGGLGELFF. The CDR3 nucleotides read TGCAGCGTTAGGGGCGGGGGACTCGGGGAGCTGTTTTTT. V and J are TRBV29-1 and TRBJ2-2, with TRBD2 matching over 7 bases. V trimming: 5 bases; J trimming: 7 bases; junction bases outside the gene matches: 7. Germline CDR1 reads SQVTM; CDR2 reads ANQGSEA. This CDR3 is 13 amino acids long.

The V gene is TRBV4-3, the J gene TRBJ1-2; 9 nucleotides agree with TRBD1. CDR1 LGHNA and CDR2 YSLEER come from the germline V gene. The V segment lost 3 bases and the J segment 0 bases; nucleotides outside the gene matches: 5. The CDR3 contains 16 residues. The CDR3 sequence: CASSQGDRASNYGYTF. Written as DNA, the CDR3 is TGCGCCAGCAGCCAGGGGGACAGGGCCTCTAACTATGGCTACACCTTC.

This chain uses TRBV11-3 with TRBJ2-2, with TRBD1 as a possible D gene (5 bases). Germline CDR1 SGHNT, CDR2 YENEEA. The CDR3 sequence is 15 residues long. V lost 2 bases and J lost 4, with 11 bases in between. The CDR3 DNA follows: TGTGCCAGCAGCTTATCAACAGGAAGCACCGGGGAGCTGTTTTTT. Protein: CASSLSTGSTGELFF.

This chain uses TRBV30 with TRBJ1-5, with D perhaps matching TRBD1 (6 bases). V lost 0 bases and J 4 bases, leaving 13 bases between the germline ends. This CDR3 has 15 amino acids. Germline V CDR1 and CDR2: GTSNPN, SVGIG (reference sequence). In DNA, the CDR3 is TGTGCCTGGAGTGTACACAGGGCAGCGAATCAGCCCCAGCATTTT. Translated, it gives CAWSVHRAANQPQHF.

Here the CDR3 reads CSVGLGTGTGYTF. CDR3 DNA: TGCAGCGTTGGTTTGGGGACAGGGACCGGCTACACCTTC. The rearrangement links TRBV29-1 to TRBJ1-2; 9 bases are a match to TRBD1. This CDR3 spans 13 amino acids. Losses at the gene ends were 4 bases for V and 8 bases for J; bases not matched to a gene: 8. Germline values: CDR1 SQVTM, CDR2 ANQGSEA.

The chain links TRBV18 to TRBJ1-5; weak D call: TRBD1 (5 bases). There are 14 residues in the CDR3. Germline-derived CDR1 and CDR2 are KGHSH and LQKENI. Trimming stripped 2 bases from V and 4 bases from J, with 9 bases between. For the CDR3, the DNA is TGTGCCAGCTCACCAGAACAGGTGAATCAGCCCCAGCATTTT. It encodes CASSPEQVNQPQHF.

This chain joins TRBV2 and TRBJ2-1; 10 nucleotides match TRBD2. Germline V lookup: CDR1 SNHLY, CDR2 FYNNEI. The length of the CDR3 is 15 residues. V trimming: 7 bases; J trimming: 3 bases; junction bases outside the gene matches: 6. CDR3 nucleotides: TGTGCCAGCACCCTATCTAGCGGGAGCTACAATGAGCAGTTCTTC. Its translation: CASTLSSGSYNEQFF. The full variable domain, with the rest looked up from reference TRBV2 and TRBJ2-1, is EPEVTQTPSHQVTQMGQEVILRCVPISNHLYFYWYRQILGQKVEFLVSFYNNEISEKSEIFDDQFSVERPDGSNFTLKIRSTKLEDSAMYFCASTLSSGSYNEQFFGPGTRLTVL.

This clone was seen once. This chain connects TRBV5-1 to TRBJ2-2; 12 bases agree with TRBD2. The length of the CDR3 is 18 residues. J gave up 6 bases and V 4 bases, and 13 bases lay outside the gene matches. Per germline, CDR1 SGHRS and CDR2 YFSETQ. CDR3 amino acids: CASSRGASGRARSGELFF. The CDR3 DNA reads as TGCGCCAGCAGCCGAGGGGCTAGCGGGAGGGCCCGATCCGGGGAGCTGTTTTTT.

This clone showed up just once. CDR3 coding DNA: TGCGCCAGCAGTGCATGGGGTGGTACAGGAGCCGACTATGGCTACACCTTC. Translated: CASSAWGGTGADYGYTF. The rearrangement joins TRBV10-2 to TRBJ1-2; a weak D match, TRBD1 (5 bases). The CDR3 loop spans 17 amino acids. V was shortened by 4 bases and J by 3 bases, with 21 bases between the two germline ends. CDR1 is WSHSY and CDR2 is SAAADI in the germline V gene.

The gene calls are TRBV5-1 and TRBJ1-4; D call uncertain. Trimming left V 0 bases short and J 2 bases short, with 5 bases between. Germline V gene lookup returns CDR1 SGHRS and CDR2 YFSETQ. This CDR3 comprises 14 residues. The CDR3, as DNA: TGCGCCAGCAGCTTGGCGCAGACTAATGAAAAACTGTTTTTT. Translation gives CASSLAQTNEKLFF.

This rearrangement joins TRBV6-5 to TRBJ2-7; 10 nucleotides line up with TRBD1. Trimming took 6 bases from V and 5 from J; bases not matched to a gene: 4. CDR3 length equals 13 residues. Germline-derived CDR1 and CDR2 are MNHEY and SVGAGI. The CDR3 region is CASSPGQGDEQYF. The CDR3 DNA follows: TGTGCCAGCAGCCCCGGACAGGGGGACGAGCAGTACTTC.

This chain joins TRBV4-3 and TRBJ2-1; TRBD2 matches at 9 bases. The CDR3 is made up of 16 amino acids. After removal of 0 bases from V and 8 bases from J, the junction contained 8 bases not matched to a gene. The germline V gene has CDR1 LGHNA and CDR2 YSLEER. The CDR3 is CASSQDRPSGMDEQFF. The DNA for the CDR3 is TGCGCCAGCAGCCAAGATCGGCCTAGCGGGATGGATGAGCAGTTCTTC.

The chain joins TRBV27 to TRBJ1-2; 9 bases agree with TRBD1. The CDR3 totals 15 residues. Germline V gene sequence: CDR1 MNHEY, CDR2 SMNVEV (reference sequence). Germline trimming cut 5 bases from V and 4 bases from J; bases unmatched to any gene: 8. This CDR3 is CASSRGTGLTYGYTF. The CDR3 DNA reads TGTGCCAGCAGTAGGGGGACAGGGTTGACCTATGGCTACACCTTC.

This clone was detected only once. The chain couples TRBV9 to TRBJ1-2; 7 bases align to TRBD1. V was clipped by 3 bases and J by 8 bases; unmatched bases: 10. CDR1 and CDR2 (germline): SGDLS, YYNGEE. The CDR3 consists of 14 residues. Here the CDR3 reads CASSEGIGDRGYTF. CDR3 DNA sequence: TGTGCCAGCAGCGAGGGAATTGGGGACAGAGGCTACACCTTC.

This clone was found once. This chain uses TRBV27 with TRBJ2-5; 13 bases line up with TRBD2. The germline V gene has CDR1 MNHEY and CDR2 SMNVEV (reference sequence). With V trimmed by 7 bases and J by 7 bases, 3 bases remained unmatched. The CDR3 consists of 13 residues. The CDR3 DNA reads TGTGCCAGCACCAGACTAGCGGGGGGGACCCAGTACTTC. Translated: CASTRLAGGTQYF.

This chain uses TRBV21-1 with TRBJ2-5; the DNA was not used to check the table's D call, TRBD2. TRBV21-1 is designated a pseudogene. The CDR3 loop spans 17 amino acids. Here the CDR3 reads CASSSRKGLAGGETQYF. DNA for the CDR3: TGTGCCAGCAGCAGTCGGAAGGGACTAGCGGGGGGAGAGACCCAGTACTTC.

V is TRBV9 and J is TRBJ2-2, with 9 bases lining up with TRBD1. Germline V CDR1 and CDR2: SGDLS, YYNGEE. CDR3 length: 18 residues. J was trimmed by 7 bases and V by 1 base; bases with no gene match: 14. CDR3 DNA sequence: TGTGCCAGCAGCGTACGTTTGGGGACAGGGCGATTCGGCGGGGAGCTGTTTTTT. Amino acids: CASSVRLGTGRFGGELFF.